This T cell receptor beta chain derives from a study of cytomegalovirus exposure and HLA in healthy donors. Study conclusions and caveats: According to an earlier analysis, most TCR beta V segments yielded productive rearrangements about 90% or about 30% of the time.

With 60 Vbeta and 13 Jbeta primers, the PCR was carried out. Clones were sequenced by immunoSEQ multiplex PCR, and TCRdb holds only the in-frame ones, with some missing. The sample has about 130,000 clones; 65% to 90% are singletons. On this clone: Its antigen is unidentified.

V was clipped by 3 bases and J by 2 bases; unmatched bases: 4. This CDR3 has 15 residues. Germline lookup yields CDR1 MNHEY and CDR2 SMNVEV (reference sequence). The sample consisted of PBMCs. The V gene is TRBV27, the J gene TRBJ2-1, with TRBD1 matching 7 bases. The sequence was obtained from a man aged 18 to 30 in good health and CMV-seronegative. DNA for the CDR3: TGTGCCAGCAGTTTTGGGACAGCAACCTACAATGAGCAGTTCTTC. It yields the protein CASSFGTATYNEQFF.